The source of this T cell receptor beta chain is a study of cytomegalovirus exposure and HLA in healthy donors. Both 60 Vbeta primers and 13 Jbeta primers went into the PCR. The assay was immunoSEQ multiplex PCR, and TCRdb's table has in-frame clones only and misses some. The sample holds approximately 67,000 clones, 80% to 90% seen once. General study points: A later analysis showed HLA-associated TCR beta chains outstripping equally common others in clonal expansion. In presence/absence analyses, roughly uniform sequencing depth across donors was assumed.

Concerning this clone itself: Its antigen is not known.

This sequence was found in a woman in her 30s in good health and CMV-seropositive. The material sequenced was PBMCs.

In DNA, the CDR3 is TGTGCCATCAGTGGGGATCTAGCGGGGGCAACCTACGAGCAGTACTTC. Its translation: CAISGDLAGATYEQYF. The chain joins TRBV10-3 to TRBJ2-7; the match to TRBD2 covers 10 bases. The germline gives CDR1 ENHRY, CDR2 SYGVKD. CDR3 length: 16 residues. Losses at the gene ends were 4 bases for V and 2 bases for J; bases not matched to a gene: 8.